This T cell receptor (beta chain) was captured in a study of CD8 T cells in ankylosing spondylitis (dated by TCRdb to about 2017). In terms of the full investigation: T cell receptor beta repertoires were profiled in healthy donors and ankylosing spondylitis patients so that disease-linked TCR variants could be found. In total, the full study cohort was made up of 110 or so healthy donors and 25 ankylosing spondylitis patients. Samples of peripheral blood were taken, and for ankylosing spondylitis patients, synovial fluid was collected as well. What the authors observed across the whole study: Blood from ankylosing spondylitis patients appeared to be characterized by a TCR beta motif composed of several highly homologous amino acid variants. The disease-linked clones were reported as significantly enriched in matched synovial fluid samples from ankylosing spondylitis patients. In peripheral blood, the disease-linked clones were found at relatively low frequencies and had a CD8+ phenotype. Some motif variants had previously been reported in the synovial fluid and blood of reactive arthritis patients, which suggests shared mechanisms of disease initiation.

A remark on this clonotype: Its target antigen remains unknown. Per-nucleotide qualities are absent, and no much larger clonotype sits a single base away.

The trim is 11 bases for V and 0 bases for J, with a gap of 15 bases between the germline ends. The CDR3, cysteine through phenylalanine, is 14 amino acids long. The CDR3 DNA has 42 bases and is translated from base 1. CDR1 and CDR2 (ENHRY, SYGVKD) derive from the germline V gene. The sequencer was an Illumina HiSeq 2500. TCR beta libraries were prepared by quantitative 5'-RACE with molecular barcodes. The authors' analysis ran thus. Disease-linked TCR variants were identified with a new computational method built on a probabilistic model of VDJ rearrangement. Using fastp trimming at Q25 and MiXCR clonotype assembly, TCRdb reanalyzed the public sequencing data and kept in-frame beta chains. Each CDR3 protein gets just one entry, which takes the most common genes and DNA from the rows behind it. These V and J calls derive from TCRdb rather than the authors' analysis. The table for this sample lists about 42,000 distinct CDR3 sequences; about 4% of them were counted only once. The top ten clones comprise approximately 4% of the sample.

The sequence was collected from a female donor with ankylosing spondylitis or in good health (not recorded which). This chain joins TRBV10-3 to TRBJ2-3; the D gene could be TRBD1 or TRBD2, each one agreeing over 7 bases. Sequenced: blood, either unsorted or a sorted T cell fraction (not recorded which). The DNA reads TGTGCCCCTAGGGAGGGACAGAGCACAGATACGCAGTATTTT. This gives the protein CAPREGQSTDTQYF.